A single count supports the clone carrying this T cell receptor beta chain. The antigen remains unidentified. Other DNA sequences in the sample encode the same CDR3. These data belong to a study of cytomegalovirus exposure and HLA in healthy donors. Germline values: CDR1 SGHDT, CDR2 YYEEEE. V lost 6 bases and J lost 5, with 8 bases in between. This CDR3 contains 11 residues. Overall study findings and caveats: It was only CMV serostatus that was available as immune exposure information. Most TCR sequences proved rare, with some public TCRs found in many donors. Later findings reportedly placed an Asian-associated ancestry cluster below the roughly 670-donor mean for N-insertions. The classifier reportedly diagnosed cytomegalovirus status with high sensitivity and specificity.

The primer mix had 60 Vbeta and 13 Jbeta primers. The repertoire was sequenced with immunoSEQ multiplex PCR; TCRdb's copy has only in-frame clones and lacks some. The sample shows about 230,000 clones, roughly 79% of them seen only once. Specimen: PBMCs. The receptor's source is a woman between 40 and 55 years old in good health and CMV-seronegative. The chain links TRBV5-6 to TRBJ2-5; D not resolved. In DNA form, the CDR3 reads TGTGCCAGCAATTTGAGGGAGACCCAGTACTTC. Translating it yields CASNLRETQYF.